The source of this TCR beta chain is a study of early T cells in non-severe SARS-CoV-2 infection. TCRdb reprocessed the 5' RACE reads via MiXCR and lists one record per CDR3 protein. The table lists around 81,000 distinct CDR3 sequences, 11% to 15% of them singletons, with about a tenth in the top ten. Trimming cost V 1 base and J 3 bases, with 13 bases left between them. Germline loops: CDR1 KGHSH, CDR2 LQKENI. This CDR3 region has 15 residues. The TCR was taken from an adult who was a healthcare worker with PCR-confirmed SARS-CoV-2 infection or an uninfected control (not recorded which). The chain joins TRBV18 to TRBJ2-7; D assignment may be TRBD1 or TRBD2 (5 bases each). Material for sequencing was whole blood. CDR3: CASSPRGRGDYEQYF. The CDR3, as DNA: TGTGCCAGCTCACCACGGGGACGGGGCGACTACGAGCAGTACTTC.